This T cell receptor (beta chain) is from a study of T-cell reconstitution after alpha-beta-depleted transplantation in children. In germline, CDR1 is MGHDK, CDR2 SYGVNS. Trimming took off 1 base at V and 3 bases at J, with 6 bases between the two ends. The CDR3 runs to 13 residues. Details on this clonotype: The target antigen is unknown.

Study-wide results and caveats: About two months after transplant, alpha-beta T cells reportedly came from several hundred expanded graft clones. There were some patients whose high TCRbeta diversity at day 60 came from surviving recipient T cells and thymic progenitors. Counts and diversity of T cells one year after transplant came mostly from newly produced T cells.

TCRbeta library construction was performed incorporating unique molecular identifiers. In TCRdb, the PCR reads were re-called with MiXCR into one record per CDR3 protein. The data hold about 640,000 distinct CDR3 sequences, with about an eighth observed a single time. The rearrangement uses TRBV25-1 and TRBJ1-2, with D unclear. The sample in question was PBMCs, mostly from graft donor cells, obtained 360 days after TCRalphabeta/CD19-depleted stem cell transplant. The receptor was isolated from a male patient aged 10-17 years who had a stem cell transplant for acute myeloid leukemia, so the T cells may come from the graft donor. This CDR3 is CASSESGDYGYTF. The CDR3 bases are TGTGCCAGCAGTGAATCCGGGGACTATGGCTACACCTTC.